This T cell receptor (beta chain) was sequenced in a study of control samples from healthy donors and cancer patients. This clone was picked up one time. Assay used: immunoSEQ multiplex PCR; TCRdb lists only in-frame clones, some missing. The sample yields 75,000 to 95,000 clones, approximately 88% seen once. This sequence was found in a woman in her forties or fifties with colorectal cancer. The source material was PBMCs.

Written as DNA, the CDR3 is TGTGCCAGCAGCTCATCCGGGGGTGATCAGCCCCAGCATTTT. Residues: CASSSSGGDQPQHF. V gene TRBV7-8 combines with J gene TRBJ1-5; possibly TRBD1 for D (5 bases). Between the trimmed V and J ends, which lost 4 bases and 5 bases, there was a span of 12 bases. The CDR3 runs to 14 residues. Germline CDR1 SGHVS, CDR2 FQNEAQ.